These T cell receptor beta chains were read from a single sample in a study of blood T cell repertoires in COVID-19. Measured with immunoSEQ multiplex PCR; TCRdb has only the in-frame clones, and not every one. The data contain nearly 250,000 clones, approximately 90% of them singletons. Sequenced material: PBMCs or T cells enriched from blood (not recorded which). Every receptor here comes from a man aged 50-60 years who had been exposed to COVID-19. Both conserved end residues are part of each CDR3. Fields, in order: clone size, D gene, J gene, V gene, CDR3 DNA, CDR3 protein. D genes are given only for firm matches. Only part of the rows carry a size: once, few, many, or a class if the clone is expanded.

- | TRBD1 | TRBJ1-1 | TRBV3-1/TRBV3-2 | TGTGCCAGCAGCCAGGAACTAGGGACAGGGGGCTCTGGGGGGACTGAAGCTTTCTTT | CASSQELGTGGSGGTEAFF
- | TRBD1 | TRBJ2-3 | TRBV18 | TGTGCCAGCTCACAGGGGGCGCCTCCAGATACGCAGTATTTT | CASSQGAPPDTQYF
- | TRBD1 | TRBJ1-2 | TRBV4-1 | TGCGCCAGCAGCCACCTTGGACAGGTTTGGTTCGGCTACACCTTC | CASSHLGQVWFGYTF
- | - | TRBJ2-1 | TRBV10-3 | TGTGCCAGCCGTCTTGAGGGGGAGAACAATGAGCAGTTCTTC | CASRLEGENNEQFF
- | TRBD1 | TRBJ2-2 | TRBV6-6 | TGTGCCAGCAGTTACCCGGGGACAGCGAACACCGGGGAGCTGTTTTTT | CASSYPGTANTGELFF
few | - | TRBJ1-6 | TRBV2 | TGTGCCACTCTCAGTAGCCTCAATTCACCCCTCCACTTT | CATLSSLNSPLHF
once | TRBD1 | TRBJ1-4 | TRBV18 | TGTGCCAGCTCAGCACAGGGGCGCTTAAATGAAAAACTGTTTTTT | CASSAQGRLNEKLFF
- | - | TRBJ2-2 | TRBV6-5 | TGTGCCAGCAGTTACTCCGGACATCAACCGGGCGGGGAGCTGTTTTTT | CASSYSGHQPGGELFF
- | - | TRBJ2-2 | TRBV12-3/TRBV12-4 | TGTGCCAGCAGTTTAGGGGAGTCCGGGGAGCTGTTTTTT | CASSLGESGELFF
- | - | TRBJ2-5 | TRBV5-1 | TGCGCCAGCAGCTTGGGTTGGAGGGAGACCCAGTACTTC | CASSLGWRETQYF
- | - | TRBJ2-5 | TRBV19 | TGTGCCAGTAGTAACAGGATGGAGACCCAGTACTTC | CASSNRMETQYF
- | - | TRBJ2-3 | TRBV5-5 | TGTGCCAGCAGCTTCTCGAGGAGCGCCGCCCCAGATACGCAGTATTTT | CASSFSRSAAPDTQYF
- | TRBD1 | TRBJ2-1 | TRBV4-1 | TGCGCCAGCAGCCAACACCGGGACAGGGGAGGAGATGAGCAGTTCTTC | CASSQHRDRGGDEQFF
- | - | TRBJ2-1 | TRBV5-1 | TGCGCCAGCAGCTTGGACTCGGGCCCTTATCGCAGCGGGAATGAGCAGTTCTTC | CASSLDSGPYRSGNEQFF
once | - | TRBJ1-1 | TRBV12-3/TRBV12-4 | TGTGCCAGCAGCCCCTTTGGACAGCCTGAAGCTTTCTTT | CASSPFGQPEAFF
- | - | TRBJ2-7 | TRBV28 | TGTGCCAGCAGTAATGCCCCCGGGGGCTCCTACGAGCAGTACTTC | CASSNAPGGSYEQYF
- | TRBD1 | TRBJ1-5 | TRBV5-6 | TGTGCCAGCAGCTACAGGGGGCTGGTTTATAGCAATCAGCCCCAGCATTTT | CASSYRGLVYSNQPQHF
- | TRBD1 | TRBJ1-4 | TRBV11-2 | TGTGCCAGCAGCCCGGACAGGGGCGAAAAACTGTTTTTT | CASSPDRGEKLFF
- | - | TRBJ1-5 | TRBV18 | TGTGCCAGCTCACTATTCAGGGGACCCCAGCATTTT | CASSLFRGPQHF
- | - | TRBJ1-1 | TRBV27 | TGTGCCAGCAGTTTAGTCGGTAGGGGCACTGAAGCTTTCTTT | CASSLVGRGTEAFF
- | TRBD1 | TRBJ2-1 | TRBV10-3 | TGTGCCATCAGCGGACAGGGTCTTGACAATGAGCAGTTCTTC | CAISGQGLDNEQFF
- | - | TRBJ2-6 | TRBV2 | TGTGCCAGCAGTGATAGGGCAGGGGCCATCTCTGGGGCCAACGTCCTGACTTTC | CASSDRAGAISGANVLTF
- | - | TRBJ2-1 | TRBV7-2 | TGTGCCAGCAGCCCCCGTAACAGGAATGAGCAGTTCTTC | CASSPRNRNEQFF
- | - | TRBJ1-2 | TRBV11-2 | TGTGCCAGCAGCCCTAGAGGGTGGCCCTTGTATGGCTACACCTTC | CASSPRGWPLYGYTF
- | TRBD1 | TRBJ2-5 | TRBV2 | TGTGCCAGCAGCGACAGGGATGGAAGCTCCCAGTACTTC | CASSDRDGSSQYF
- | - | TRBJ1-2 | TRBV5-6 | TGTGCCAGCAGCTTCCCGGAGGCGACAGGCGCGATCTATGGCTACACCTTC | CASSFPEATGAIYGYTF
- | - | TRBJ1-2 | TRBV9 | TGTGCCAGCAGCGCTCGCTATGGCTACACCTTC | CASSARYGYTF
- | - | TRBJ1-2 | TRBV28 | TGTGCCAGCAGTCCCTATTACGGCAGGGTGAACTATGGCTACACCTTC | CASSPYYGRVNYGYTF
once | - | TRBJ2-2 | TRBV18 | TGTGCCAGCTCACCAGTGACAGGTGGGACCGGGGAGCTGTTTTTT | CASSPVTGGTGELFF
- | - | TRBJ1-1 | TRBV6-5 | TGTGCCAGCAGTTACTTGGGGGCGCACACTGAAGCTTTCTTT | CASSYLGAHTEAFF
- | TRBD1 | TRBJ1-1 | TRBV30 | TGTGCCTGGAGTGTATGGGGACAGGGGGCGAGGAACACTGAAGCTTTCTTT | CAWSVWGQGARNTEAFF
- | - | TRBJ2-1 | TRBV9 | TGTGCCAGCAGCTTTACGGGAAACAGCTGGAATGAGCAGTTCTTC | CASSFTGNSWNEQFF
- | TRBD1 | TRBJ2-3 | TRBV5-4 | TGTGCCAGCAGCTCCCGGACAGGGGCAGATACGCAGTATTTT | CASSSRTGADTQYF
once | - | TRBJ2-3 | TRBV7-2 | TGTGCCAGCAGCTTTCGCGCCCTTAGCACAGATACGCAGTATTTT | CASSFRALSTDTQYF